The 30 T cell receptor beta chains in this list originate from one sample, sequenced in a study of CD4+ T cells in melanoma. Here immunoSEQ multiplex PCR was the method, and the copy in TCRdb shows in-frame clones only, minus some. The sample carries a few thousand clones, roughly three fifths recorded once. Specimen: cells from a culture (not recorded whether cultured in vitro). Receptors were obtained from a human donor with melanoma.

This chain uses TRBV5-5 with TRBJ1-2; no clear D gene. The V gene lost 3 bases and the J gene lost 3 bases, with 12 bases spanning the gap. The CDR3 is 14 amino acids. Germline V gene data show CDR1 as SGHKS and CDR2 as YYEKEE (reference sequence). The CDR3 loop is CASSSSTFDYGYTF. In DNA, the CDR3 is TGTGCCAGCAGCTCCTCGACATTCGACTATGGCTACACCTTC.

The gene calls are TRBV7-3 and TRBJ2-3; 7 bases line up with TRBD2. The V and J ends lost 5 bases and 2 bases, in that order; junction bases with no gene match: 7. CDR3 length: 15 residues. Germline V CDR1 and CDR2: SGHTA, FQGTGA. This chain's CDR3 is CASSPSGADTDTQYF. CDR3 nucleotide sequence: TGTGCCAGCAGCCCAAGCGGGGCCGACACAGATACGCAGTATTTT.

V usage is TRBV25-1 and J usage is TRBJ2-5; D may be TRBD1 or TRBD2 (6 bases each). Per germline, CDR1 MGHDK and CDR2 SYGVNS. Deletions cut 5 bases from V and 4 bases from J, with 14 bases between. This CDR3 has 14 amino acids. The CDR3 is CASSLPGAGETQYF. The CDR3 DNA reads TGTGCCAGCAGTCTTCCGGGGGCGGGAGAGACCCAGTACTTC.

The chain couples TRBV6-2 or TRBV6-3 to TRBJ1-1; D is perhaps TRBD1 (6 bases). The V end lost 6 bases, the J end lost 8 bases, and 10 bases lay between the germline ends. CDR1 MNHEY and CDR2 SVGEGT come from the germline V gene. The CDR3 is made up of 11 amino acids. The CDR3 sequence: CASSHGTEAFF. DNA for the CDR3: TGTGCCAGCAGCCACGGGACAGAAGCTTTCTTT.

This CDR3 reads CASSLGHSSYEQYF. In DNA form, the CDR3 reads TGTGCCAGCAGCTTAGGGCACAGCTCCTACGAGCAGTACTTC. V is TRBV11-3 and J is TRBJ2-7; D is uncertain. The ends were cut back, 1 base at V and 0 bases at J, with 7 bases in the middle. The V gene's germline CDR1 is SGHNT and CDR2 YENEEA. The CDR3 contains 14 residues.

The gene calls are TRBV6-5 and TRBJ2-7; D is perhaps TRBD2 (7 bases). This CDR3 has 15 amino acids. With 4 bases removed from V and 0 bases from J, the gap between germline ends came to 13 bases. Germline V gene data show CDR1 as MNHEY and CDR2 as SVGAGI. This CDR3 reads CASSWGGDTSYEQYF. The CDR3 region has the DNA TGTGCCAGCAGTTGGGGGGGGGACACCTCCTACGAGCAGTACTTC.

The J gene is TRBJ1-3, the V gene TRBV6-2 or TRBV6-3, with TRBD1 matching over 9 bases. Germline V lookup: CDR1 MNHEY, CDR2 SVGEGT. V dropped 4 bases and J dropped 14; count of bases not matched to a gene: 3. CDR3 size: 11 residues. The CDR3 reads CASSLGQGLYF. For the CDR3, the DNA is TGTGCCAGCAGTTTGGGACAGGGATTATATTTT.

The chain carries TRBV30 and TRBJ2-7; 9 positions match TRBD1. CDR3 size: 15 residues. Germline V gene sequence: CDR1 GTSNPN, CDR2 SVGIG (reference sequence). J was trimmed by 5 bases and V by 1 base; bases with no gene match: 9. DNA for the CDR3: TGTGCCTGGAGTGGGGGACAGGGCCGCTTCAACGAGCAGTACTTC. As protein: CAWSGGQGRFNEQYF. The variable domain in full, completed from reference TRBV30 and TRBJ2-7, reads SQTIHQWPATLVQPVGSPLSLECTVEGTSNPNLYWYRQAAGRGLQLLFYSVGIGQISSEVPQNLSASRPQDRQFILSSKKLLLSDSGFYLCAWSGGQGRFNEQYFGPGTRLTVT.

This clone was seen more than once but under ten times. The chain employs TRBV5-4 and TRBJ2-3, with TRBD2 matching over 9 bases. The germline CDR1 and CDR2 sequences are SGHNT and YYREEE (reference sequence). With V trimmed by 2 bases and J by 3 bases, 7 bases remained unmatched. The CDR3 consists of 16 residues. DNA of the CDR3: TGTGCCAGCAGCTTCGGCGGGGGGGCCGGTACAGATACGCAGTATTTT. Its translation: CASSFGGGAGTDTQYF.

The rearrangement uses TRBV19 and TRBJ1-5, with 8 bases aligning to TRBD1. The CDR3 is 15 residues long. Trimming took 7 bases from V and 4 from J; bases not matched to a gene: 9. Germline CDR1 is LNHDA and CDR2 is SQIVND (reference sequence). The DNA for the CDR3 is TGTGCCAGTATGGGAGACGGGACAGGAAATCAGCCCCAGCATTTT. Protein product: CASMGDGTGNQPQHF.

This chain connects TRBV7-9 to TRBJ1-6; unclear D gene. V gave up 1 base and J gave up 13 bases, with 8 bases separating them. Germline CDR1 and CDR2: SEHNR and FQNEAQ (reference sequence). The CDR3 extends over 12 amino acids. The CDR3 sequence is CASSLDSPPLHF. The CDR3, as DNA: TGTGCCAGCAGCTTAGATTCCCCCCCCCTCCACTTT.

The chain joins TRBV14 to TRBJ1-6; D is undetermined. Deletions cut 5 bases from V and 9 bases from J, with 14 bases between. This CDR3 comprises 14 residues. Germline CDR1 is SGHDN and CDR2 is FVKESK. The CDR3 spells CASSGPARASPLHF. For the CDR3, the DNA is TGTGCCAGCAGCGGTCCTGCGAGGGCTTCACCCCTCCACTTT.

J is TRBJ2-2 and V is TRBV29-1, with D perhaps TRBD2 (7 bases). V shed 1 base and J shed 5 bases, with 14 bases lying between them. CDR1 is SQVTM and CDR2 is ANQGSEA in the germline V gene. The CDR3 is 15 amino acids. CDR3 sequence reads: CSVEVRGAGTGELFF. CDR3 DNA sequence: TGCAGCGTTGAAGTTCGGGGGGCGGGGACCGGGGAGCTGTTTTTT.

The V gene is TRBV12-3 or TRBV12-4, the J gene TRBJ2-5, with D perhaps matching TRBD1 (6 bases). This CDR3 is built from 13 residues. Trimming took off 7 bases at V and 0 bases at J, with 9 bases between the two ends. This chain's CDR3 is CASIGDNQETQYF. The CDR3 nucleotides are TGTGCCAGCATCGGGGACAACCAAGAGACCCAGTACTTC.

The chain uses TRBV5-1 and TRBJ2-5; D is unclear. Trimming shortened V by 1 base and J by 4 bases, and 8 bases separated the two germline ends. The CDR3 has 13 amino acids. The V gene's germline CDR1 is SGHRS and CDR2 YFSETQ. CDR3 in amino acids: CASSLPDGETQYF. In nucleotides, the CDR3 is TGCGCCAGCAGCTTGCCGGACGGAGAGACCCAGTACTTC.

The chain joins TRBV5-6 to TRBJ1-3; 9 nucleotides align to TRBD1. V was pared by 7 bases and J by 7 bases, with 9 bases of the junction left unmatched. Germline V gene sequence: CDR1 SGHDT, CDR2 YYEEEE. The CDR3 contains 14 residues. CDR3 in DNA: TGTGCCAGCGGCCACCGGGACAGGGTGAACACCATATATTTT. Its translation is CASGHRDRVNTIYF.

V gene TRBV28 combines with J gene TRBJ1-4; no reliable D call. The CDR3 covers 12 residues. The germline V gene encodes CDR1 MDHEN and CDR2 SYDVKM. V lost 3 bases to trimming and J lost 6 bases, with 5 bases between them. CDR3 sequence (DNA): TGTGCCAGCAGTTTGGCTTATGAAAAACTGTTTTTT. This sequence encodes CASSLAYEKLFF.

The V call is TRBV2, the J call TRBJ2-2, with 9 nucleotides matching TRBD2. The CDR3 spans 17 residues. CDR1 is SNHLY, CDR2 FYNNEI, per germline. After removal of 7 bases from V and 4 bases from J, the junction contained 13 bases not matched to a gene. CDR3 DNA: TGTGCCAGCATCAAAGGGGCGGGGGGGCCGGTCACCGGGGAGCTGTTTTTT. Translation gives CASIKGAGGPVTGELFF.

The chain couples TRBV6-6 to TRBJ2-1; D unclear. The CDR3 runs 13 residues. CDR1 and CDR2 from the germline V gene are MNHNY and SVGAGI (reference sequence). Trimming took 4 bases from V and 6 from J, leaving 10 bases between them. The CDR3 loop reads CASSLGSLNEQFF. The CDR3 DNA reads as TGTGCCAGCAGTTTGGGCAGCCTCAATGAGCAGTTCTTC.

The genes are TRBV27 and TRBJ2-6; D is perhaps TRBD2 (5 bases). Per germline, CDR1 MNHEY and CDR2 SMNVEV (reference sequence). V gave up 6 bases and J gave up 0 bases, with 12 bases separating them. The CDR3 runs to 16 residues. The CDR3 sequence: CASSRPGNSGANVLTF. DNA for the CDR3: TGTGCCAGCAGCCGACCGGGGAACTCTGGGGCCAACGTCCTGACTTTC.

This rearrangement joins TRBV7-9 to TRBJ1-1; TRBD1 might be the D (6 bases). V gave up 5 bases and J gave up 3 bases, with 13 bases separating them. The CDR3 is 14 residues long. The germline V gene encodes CDR1 SEHNR and CDR2 FQNEAQ (reference sequence). CDR3 sequence (DNA): TGTGCCAGCAGCCGGACAGCCAGGGACACTGAAGCTTTCTTT. Translation: CASSRTARDTEAFF.

The sample holds a few counts of this clone. The V and J genes are TRBV20-1 and TRBJ2-7; weak D call: TRBD1 (5 bases). Trimming took 5 bases from V and 0 from J, leaving 8 bases between them. The germline CDR1 and CDR2 sequences are DFQATT and SNEGSKA (reference sequence). This CDR3 comprises 12 residues. The CDR3 bases are TGCAGTGCTGGTGACAGCTCCTACGAGCAGTACTTC. Its translation: CSAGDSSYEQYF.

On this clone: Mismatch with germline at one junction end may stem from a read error. The gene calls are TRBV2 and TRBJ1-6; D possibly corresponds to TRBD1 (5 bases). Germline CDR1 and CDR2: SNHLY and FYNNEI. This CDR3 has 15 amino acids. The CDR3 DNA follows: TGTGCCAGCAATGAAACCCCAGGGTTTAATTCACCCCTCCACTTT. Its translation: CASNETPGFNSPLHF.

The chain combines TRBV6-5 with TRBJ1-2; possibly TRBD1 for D (6 bases). CDR1 and CDR2 from the germline V gene are MNHEY and SVGAGI. The CDR3 is made up of 14 amino acids. The V gene lost 2 bases and the J gene lost 8 bases, with 15 bases spanning the gap. The CDR3 coding sequence is TGTGCCAGCAGTTACCGTACAGGGAATTGGGGCTACACCTTC. Amino acid sequence: CASSYRTGNWGYTF.

V and J are TRBV6-5 and TRBJ1-2; 9 bases align to TRBD1. This CDR3 has 14 amino acids. Germline CDR1 and CDR2: MNHEY and SVGAGI. V dropped 5 bases and J dropped 4; count of bases not matched to a gene: 5. The CDR3 is CASSHGTGSYGYTF. The CDR3, as DNA: TGTGCCAGCAGTCATGGGACAGGGAGCTATGGCTACACCTTC.

This clone showed up just once. This rearrangement joins TRBV18 to TRBJ2-5, with 8 bases fitting TRBD1. J was trimmed by 1 base and V by 1 base; bases with no gene match: 2. The CDR3 extends over 15 amino acids. The germline V gene encodes CDR1 KGHSH and CDR2 LQKENI. In DNA form, the CDR3 reads TGTGCCAGCTCACCACTAACAGGGGGCCAAGAGACCCAGTACTTC. It specifies CASSPLTGGQETQYF.

This clone is classed as medium-sized. The chain carries TRBV10-1 and TRBJ2-3, with D possibly TRBD2 on 5 matching bases. CDR3 size: 12 residues. V was pared by 0 bases and J by 9 bases, with 7 bases between. The V gene's germline CDR1 is WNHNN and CDR2 SYGVQD (reference sequence). The DNA of the CDR3 is TGCGCCAGCAGTGAGTCGACTACCACGCAGTATTTT. It encodes CASSESTTTQYF.

The rearrangement joins TRBV15 to TRBJ2-1; the D is unclear. CDR1 LNHNV and CDR2 YYDKDF come from the germline V gene (reference sequence). The CDR3 extends over 14 amino acids. V gave up 2 bases and J gave up 8 bases, with 13 bases separating them. The CDR3 sequence is CATSRLSTLDEQFF. In nucleotides, the CDR3 is TGTGCCACCAGCAGACTCTCTACTTTGGATGAGCAGTTCTTC. Full variable domain (remainder filled in from reference TRBV15 and TRBJ2-1): DAMVIQNPRYQVTQFGKPVTLSCSQTLNHNVMYWYQQKSSQAPKLLFHYYDKDFNNEADTPDNFQSRRPNTSFCFLDIRSPGLGDTAMYLCATSRLSTLDEQFFGPGTRLTVL.

By sample fraction, this clone is medium-sized (0.01 to 0.1%). The V gene is TRBV18, the J gene TRBJ2-7, with 10 bases lining up with TRBD1. The ends lost 5 bases at V and 3 bases at J; junction bases unmatched: 4. Germline CDR1 and CDR2: KGHSH and LQKENI. This CDR3 is built from 14 residues. The chain's CDR3 is CASSADRGLYEQYF. DNA for the CDR3: TGTGCCAGCTCAGCCGACAGGGGGCTCTACGAGCAGTACTTC.

This clone is deemed medium-sized. The chain recombines TRBV19 with TRBJ2-2; possibly TRBD2 for D (7 bases). Germline values: CDR1 LNHDA, CDR2 SQIVND (reference sequence). V shed 7 bases and J shed 7 bases, with 25 bases lying between them. The CDR3 consists of 17 residues. The CDR3 bases are TGTGCCAGTACCAGAACCTGGGGGGGGGCCGGGAACGGGGAGCTGTTTTTT. Encoded protein: CASTRTWGGAGNGELFF.